Listed below are T cell receptor beta chains from one sample, sequenced in a study of T cell responses to AZD1222 COVID-19 vaccine. Repertoires were generated with immunoSEQ multiplex PCR, while TCRdb's copy carries only in-frame clones and drops some. There are over 150,000 clones in the sample; around nine tenths occur only once, and approximately 17% lies in the top ten. The starting material was peripheral blood, obtained on day 0 of AZD1222 vaccination. The receptors stem from an adult in good health. Each CDR3 is given with its conserved first and last residue. The size entry is marked missing in some rows and otherwise reads once, few, many or a size class.

J gene	clone size	V gene	CDR3 protein
TRBJ1-5	.	TRBV19	CASGDPGQPQHF
TRBJ1-6	once	TRBV28	CASLRGVGSPLHF
TRBJ1-4	.	TRBV7-9	CASSPSGQVLGYEKLFF
TRBJ1-5	.	TRBV12-3/TRBV12-4	CASSLGINQPQHF
TRBJ1-1	.	TRBV19	CASSLRDRADTEAFF
TRBJ2-7	.	TRBV3-1/TRBV3-2	CASSLTSGPNEQYF
TRBJ2-7	.	TRBV5-6	CASSLQGTSSYEQYF
TRBJ2-1	.	TRBV7-3	CASSPRSGSSYNEQFF
TRBJ1-2	.	TRBV5-8	CASSLTHTGYTF
TRBJ1-2	.	TRBV4-1	CASSPTNGLTYGYTF
TRBJ2-7	.	TRBV5-1	CASSLGGQRLYEQYF
TRBJ1-1	once	TRBV18	CASTPGVTEAFF
TRBJ2-6	once	TRBV19	CASSIGGVLANVLTF
TRBJ2-5	.	TRBV5-5	CASSLLPETQYF
TRBJ2-7	.	TRBV28	CASSIFMSSYEQYF
TRBJ2-2	.	TRBV7-8	CASSFRAGGGLNTGELFF
TRBJ2-2	.	TRBV11-3	CASSVDGGNTGELFF
TRBJ2-5	.	TRBV6-4	CASSKGAYKETQYF
TRBJ1-2	.	TRBV4-1	CASSHTDSYGYTF
TRBJ2-7	.	TRBV7-6	CASSPLGAGGPGEQYF
TRBJ2-3	.	TRBV7-9	CASSLRGSPSTDTQYF
TRBJ2-3	.	TRBV21-1	CASSKVGGQGTDTQYF
TRBJ1-5	.	TRBV10-3	CAISEFQNQPQHF
TRBJ2-5	.	TRBV15	CATSRGFVGGGIQETQYF
TRBJ1-1	few	TRBV11-3	CASSPGVNTEAFF
TRBJ1-2	.	TRBV28	CASLGGGGHTF
TRBJ1-2	.	TRBV18	CASSPGERRGYTF
TRBJ2-3	.	TRBV30	CAWSVRRGGVRSTDTQYF
TRBJ2-1	.	TRBV18	CASSPWTGEHNEQFF
TRBJ1-4	.	TRBV9	CASSGGRGVFF
TRBJ1-5	.	TRBV19	CASSIGRQGNQPQHF
TRBJ1-6	.	TRBV7-3	CASSFLGNSPLHF
TRBJ1-5	.	TRBV28	CAGGTAAWPQHF
TRBJ2-3	.	TRBV19	CASSITGGGLSSTDTQYF
TRBJ1-6	.	TRBV6-5	CASSTPNTYNSPLHF
TRBJ1-1	.	TRBV6-5	CASSPYGQGGRAFF
TRBJ2-2	.	TRBV6-2/TRBV6-3	CASSYPYGRPNTGELFF
TRBJ2-2	.	TRBV10-3	CAISESPGIGELFF
TRBJ2-3	.	TRBV19	CASSIKGLASGSTDTQYF
TRBJ2-5	.	TRBV27	CASGAGGAPETQYF
TRBJ1-6	.	TRBV5-1	CASSRQGGDSPLHF
TRBJ1-6	.	TRBV19	CASSIDWTGTSPLHF
TRBJ1-2	.	TRBV3-1/TRBV3-2	CASSLGQGSGYTF
TRBJ1-2	.	TRBV5-5	CASSLRDTDYGYTF
TRBJ1-6	.	TRBV30	CAWRQEDSPLHF
TRBJ2-1	.	TRBV7-2	CASRFSGGVNEQFF
TRBJ1-3	.	TRBV7-9	CASSWDTGNTIYF
TRBJ1-1	.	TRBV18	CASSTTGSSTEAFF
TRBJ1-3	.	TRBV19	CASSIPTGATGNTIYF